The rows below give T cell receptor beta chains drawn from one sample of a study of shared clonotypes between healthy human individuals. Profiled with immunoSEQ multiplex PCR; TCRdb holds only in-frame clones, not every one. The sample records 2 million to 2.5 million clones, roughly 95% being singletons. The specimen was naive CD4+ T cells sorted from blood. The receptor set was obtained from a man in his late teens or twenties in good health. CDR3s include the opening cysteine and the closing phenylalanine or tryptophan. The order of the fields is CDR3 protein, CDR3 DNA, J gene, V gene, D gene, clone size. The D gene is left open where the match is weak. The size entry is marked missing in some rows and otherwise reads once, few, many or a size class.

CASSSRASNPDNSPLHF TGTGCCAGCAGCTCGAGGGCCTCGAACCCCGATAATTCACCCCTCCACTTT TRBJ1-6 TRBV7-9 - -
CASSLEQGKFF TGTGCCAGCAGCTTAGAACAGGGAAAGTTCTTC TRBJ2-1 TRBV11-3 - -
CAISGQGAPNTEAFF TGTGCCATCAGCGGACAGGGGGCGCCTAACACTGAAGCTTTCTTT TRBJ1-1 TRBV10-3 TRBD1 -
CSVRQAQETQYF TGCAGCGTGAGACAGGCCCAAGAGACCCAGTACTTC TRBJ2-5 TRBV29-1 - -
CASSSGTGGGKLFF TGCGCCAGCAGTAGCGGGACAGGGGGCGGAAAACTGTTTTTT TRBJ1-4 TRBV5-1 TRBD1 -
CASSLGGTVNEQFF TGTGCCAGCAGCCTCGGGGGGACAGTTAATGAGCAGTTCTTC TRBJ2-1 TRBV11-3 - -
CASSPILTGGSTDTQYF TGTGCCAGCTCACCCATACTGACAGGGGGAAGCACAGATACGCAGTATTTT TRBJ2-3 TRBV18 TRBD1 -
CASSLSGRLGRTGYTF TGCGCCAGCAGCTTGTCCGGACGTCTCGGAAGAACCGGCTACACCTTC TRBJ1-2 TRBV5-1 - -
CASSNVGINQPQHF TGTGCCAGTAGTAATGTCGGAATCAATCAGCCCCAGCATTTT TRBJ1-5 TRBV19 - -
CASSLGTVYNSPLHF TGCGCCAGCAGCTTGGGTACAGTCTATAATTCACCCCTCCACTTT TRBJ1-6 TRBV5-1 - few
CATGPNPNSPLHF TGTGCCACGGGGCCCAACCCTAATTCACCCCTCCACTTT TRBJ1-6 TRBV6-5 - -
CASSGVSGTNSPLHF TGTGCCAGCAGTGGGGTTTCAGGGACTAATTCACCCCTCCACTTT TRBJ1-6 TRBV25-1 - -
CASSPDVQETQYF TGTGCCAGCTCACCAGACGTCCAAGAGACCCAGTACTTC TRBJ2-5 TRBV18 - -
CASSSPAGRGGQETQYF TGTGCCAGCAGCTCCCCAGCAGGGCGGGGGGGCCAAGAGACCCAGTACTTC TRBJ2-5 TRBV5-4 TRBD2 -
CAWSLGGVEEKLFF TGTGCCTGGAGTCTTGGGGGTGTCGAGGAAAAACTGTTTTTT TRBJ1-4 TRBV30 - -
CASSAGKDYGYTF TGTGCCAGCAGTGCCGGGAAGGACTATGGCTACACCTTC TRBJ1-2 TRBV6-6 - few
CASSALQGGGRSYEQYF TGCGCCAGCAGCGCTTTACAAGGGGGCGGGAGAAGCTACGAGCAGTACTTC TRBJ2-7 TRBV5-1 - once
CASSKPRYGRRQETQYF TGTGCCAGCAGCAAACCCCGGTACGGCCGGCGCCAAGAGACCCAGTACTTC TRBJ2-5 TRBV21-1 - -
CASSPGTGSEQYF TGTGCCAGCTCACCAGGGACAGGGAGCGAGCAGTACTTC TRBJ2-7 TRBV18 TRBD1 once
CASSFSGRGSEKLFF TGTGCCAGCAGTTTCTCGGGCAGGGGGAGTGAAAAACTGTTTTTT TRBJ1-4 TRBV28 TRBD1 once
CASTSGSNTDTQYF TGTGCCAGTACTAGCGGGAGCAACACAGATACGCAGTATTTT TRBJ2-3 TRBV19 TRBD2 once
CASSLAGTTDTQYF TGTGCCAGCAGCTTAGCGGGAACCACAGATACGCAGTATTTT TRBJ2-3 TRBV11-2 - -